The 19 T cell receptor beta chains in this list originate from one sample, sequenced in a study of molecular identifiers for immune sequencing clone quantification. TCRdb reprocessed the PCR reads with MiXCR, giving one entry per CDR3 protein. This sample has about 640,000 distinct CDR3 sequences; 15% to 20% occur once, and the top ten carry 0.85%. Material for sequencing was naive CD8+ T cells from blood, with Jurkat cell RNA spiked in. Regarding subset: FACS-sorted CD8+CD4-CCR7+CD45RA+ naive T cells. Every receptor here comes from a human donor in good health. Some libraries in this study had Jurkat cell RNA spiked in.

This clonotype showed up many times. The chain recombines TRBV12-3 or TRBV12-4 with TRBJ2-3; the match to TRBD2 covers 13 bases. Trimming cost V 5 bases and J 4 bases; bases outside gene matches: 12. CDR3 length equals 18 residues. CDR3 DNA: TGTGCCAGCAGTACCTGGACTAGCGGGGGCCTACCGGCAGATACGCAGTATTTT. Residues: CASSTWTSGGLPADTQYF.

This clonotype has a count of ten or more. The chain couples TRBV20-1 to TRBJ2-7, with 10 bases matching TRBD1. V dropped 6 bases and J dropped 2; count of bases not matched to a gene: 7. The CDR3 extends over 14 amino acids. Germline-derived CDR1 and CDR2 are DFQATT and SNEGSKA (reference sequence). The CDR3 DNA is TGCAGTGCCCTTGACAGGGGGCTTACCTACGAGCAGTACTTC. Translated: CSALDRGLTYEQYF.

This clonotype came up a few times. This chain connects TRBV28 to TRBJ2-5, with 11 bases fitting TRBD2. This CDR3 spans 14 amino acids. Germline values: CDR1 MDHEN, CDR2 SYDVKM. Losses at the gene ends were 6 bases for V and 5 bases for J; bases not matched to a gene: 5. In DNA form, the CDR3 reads TGTGCCAGCAGGCAACTAGCGGGAGACGAGACCCAGTACTTC. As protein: CASRQLAGDETQYF.

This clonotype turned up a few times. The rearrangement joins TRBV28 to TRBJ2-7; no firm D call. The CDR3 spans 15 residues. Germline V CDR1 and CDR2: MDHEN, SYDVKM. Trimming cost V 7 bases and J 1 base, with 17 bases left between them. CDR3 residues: CASTLGYVVSYEQYF. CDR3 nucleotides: TGTGCCAGCACCCTTGGGTACGTCGTTTCCTACGAGCAGTACTTC.

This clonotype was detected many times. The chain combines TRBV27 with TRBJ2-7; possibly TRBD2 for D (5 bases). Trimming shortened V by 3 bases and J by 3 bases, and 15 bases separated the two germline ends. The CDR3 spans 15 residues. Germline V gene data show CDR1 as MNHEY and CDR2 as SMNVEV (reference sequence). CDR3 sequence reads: CASSFSGSFYYEQYF. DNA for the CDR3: TGTGCCAGCAGTTTCTCGGGGTCGTTTTACTACGAGCAGTACTTC.

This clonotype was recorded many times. The CDR3 sequence: CASSPLNTDTQYF. The CDR3, as DNA: TGTGCCAGCAGCCCCCTTAACACAGATACGCAGTATTTT. The rearrangement joins TRBV9 to TRBJ2-3; no clear D gene. The CDR3 runs 13 residues. Germline CDR1 reads SGDLS; CDR2 reads YYNGEE. The V and J ends lost 4 bases and 2 bases respectively, with 8 bases between them.

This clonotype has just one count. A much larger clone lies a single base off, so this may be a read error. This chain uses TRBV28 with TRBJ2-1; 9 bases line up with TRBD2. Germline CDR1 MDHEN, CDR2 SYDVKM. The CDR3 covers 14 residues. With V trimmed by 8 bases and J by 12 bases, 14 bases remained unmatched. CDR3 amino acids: CASLTREGRSGQFF. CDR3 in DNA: TGTGCCAGCCTGACGCGGGAGGGCCGTAGTGGGCAGTTCTTC. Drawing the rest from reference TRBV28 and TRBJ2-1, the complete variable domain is DVKVTQSSRYLVKRTGEKVFLECVQDMDHENMFWYRQDPGLGLRLIYFSYDVKMKEKGDIPEGYSVSREKKERFSLILESASTNQTSMYLCASLTREGRSGQFFGPGTRLTVL.

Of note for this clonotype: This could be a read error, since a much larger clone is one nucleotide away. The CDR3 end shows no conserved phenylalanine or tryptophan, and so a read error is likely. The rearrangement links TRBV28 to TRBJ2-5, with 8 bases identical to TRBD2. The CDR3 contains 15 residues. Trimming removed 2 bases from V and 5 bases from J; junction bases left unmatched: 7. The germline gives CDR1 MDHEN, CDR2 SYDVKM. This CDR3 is CASSLEGLGMETQYS. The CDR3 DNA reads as TGTGCCAGCAGTTTAGAGGGACTAGGGATGGAGACCCAGTACTCC.

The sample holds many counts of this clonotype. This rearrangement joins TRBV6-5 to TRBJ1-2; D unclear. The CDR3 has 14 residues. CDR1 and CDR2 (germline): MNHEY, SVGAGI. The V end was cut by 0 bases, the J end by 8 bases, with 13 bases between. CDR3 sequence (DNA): TGTGCCAGCAGTTACTCGGGCACTCCCGAGGGCTACACCTTC. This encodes CASSYSGTPEGYTF.

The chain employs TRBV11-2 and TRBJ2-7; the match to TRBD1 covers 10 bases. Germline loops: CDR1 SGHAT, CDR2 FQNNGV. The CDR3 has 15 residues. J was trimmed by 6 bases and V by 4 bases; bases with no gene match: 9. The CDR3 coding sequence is TGTGCCAGCAGCTCGGGACAGGGGCTCAGGGTCGAGCAGTACTTC. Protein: CASSSGQGLRVEQYF.

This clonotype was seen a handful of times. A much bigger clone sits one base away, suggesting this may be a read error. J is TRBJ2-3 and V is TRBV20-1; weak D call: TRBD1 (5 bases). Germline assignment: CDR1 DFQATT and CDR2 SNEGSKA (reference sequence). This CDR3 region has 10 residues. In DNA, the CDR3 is TGCAGTGCTGGCACAGGTACGCAGTATTTT. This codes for CSAGTGTQYF.

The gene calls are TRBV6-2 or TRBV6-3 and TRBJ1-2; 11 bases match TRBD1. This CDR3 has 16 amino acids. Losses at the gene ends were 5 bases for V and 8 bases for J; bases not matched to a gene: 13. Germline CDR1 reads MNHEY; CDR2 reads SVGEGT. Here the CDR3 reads CASSNRTGGYVQGYTF. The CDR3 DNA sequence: TGTGCCAGCAGTAACCGGACAGGGGGCTACGTTCAAGGCTACACCTTC.

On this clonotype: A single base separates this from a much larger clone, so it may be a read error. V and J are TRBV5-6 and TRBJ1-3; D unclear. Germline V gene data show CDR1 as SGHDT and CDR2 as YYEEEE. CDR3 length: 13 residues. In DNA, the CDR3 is TGTGCCAGCAGCTTGGACAGTGGAAGCACCATATATTTT. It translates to CASSLDSGSTIYF. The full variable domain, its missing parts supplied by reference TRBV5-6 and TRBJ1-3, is DAGVTQSPTHLIKTRGQQVTLRCSPKSGHDTVSWYQQALGQGPQFIFQYYEEEERQRGNFPDRFSGHQFPNYSSELNVNALLLGDSALYLCASSLDSGSTIYFGEGSWLTVV.

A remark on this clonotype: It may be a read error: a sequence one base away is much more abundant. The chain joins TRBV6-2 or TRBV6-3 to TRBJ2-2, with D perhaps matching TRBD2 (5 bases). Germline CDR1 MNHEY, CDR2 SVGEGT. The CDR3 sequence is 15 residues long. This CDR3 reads CASSYIGSNTGEPFF. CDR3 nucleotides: TGTGCCAGCAGTTACATCGGGTCGAACACCGGGGAGCCGTTTTTT.

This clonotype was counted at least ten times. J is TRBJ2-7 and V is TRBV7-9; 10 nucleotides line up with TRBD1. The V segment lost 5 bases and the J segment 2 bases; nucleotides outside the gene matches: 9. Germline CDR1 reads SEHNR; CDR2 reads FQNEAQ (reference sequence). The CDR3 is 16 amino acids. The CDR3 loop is CASSPRTGGAPYEQYF. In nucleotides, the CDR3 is TGTGCCAGCAGCCCGAGGACAGGGGGGGCCCCCTACGAGCAGTACTTC.

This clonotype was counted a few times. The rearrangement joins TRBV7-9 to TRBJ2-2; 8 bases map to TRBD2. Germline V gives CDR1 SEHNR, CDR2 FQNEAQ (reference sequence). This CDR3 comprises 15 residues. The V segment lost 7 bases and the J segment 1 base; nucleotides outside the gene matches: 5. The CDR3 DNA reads TGTGCCAGCACTACCAGCGGGAGGAACACCGGGGAGCTGTTTTTT. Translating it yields CASTTSGRNTGELFF.

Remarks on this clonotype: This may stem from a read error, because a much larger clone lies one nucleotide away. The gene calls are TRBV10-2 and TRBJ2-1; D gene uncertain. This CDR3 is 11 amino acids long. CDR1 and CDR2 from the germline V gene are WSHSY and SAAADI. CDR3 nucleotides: TGCGCCAGCAGGGGGTACAATGAGCAGTCCTTC. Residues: CASRGYNEQSF.

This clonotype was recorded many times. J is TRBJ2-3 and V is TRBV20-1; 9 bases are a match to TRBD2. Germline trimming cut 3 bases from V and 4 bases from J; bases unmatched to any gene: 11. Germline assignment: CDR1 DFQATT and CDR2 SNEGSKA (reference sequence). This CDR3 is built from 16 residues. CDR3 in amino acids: CSASPLAGIGSDTQYF. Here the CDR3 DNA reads TGCAGTGCTAGCCCCCTAGCGGGGATAGGGTCAGATACGCAGTATTTT.

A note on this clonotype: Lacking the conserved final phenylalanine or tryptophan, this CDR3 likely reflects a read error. This chain's CDR3 is CASSNSQASSYEQYL. The CDR3, as DNA: TGTGCCAGCAGCAATAGCCAAGCGAGCTCCTACGAGCAGTACTTA. The chain uses TRBV9 and TRBJ2-7; no clear D gene. Germline V gene data show CDR1 as SGDLS and CDR2 as YYNGEE. V gave up 4 bases and J gave up 0 bases, with 14 bases separating them. CDR3 length: 15 residues.